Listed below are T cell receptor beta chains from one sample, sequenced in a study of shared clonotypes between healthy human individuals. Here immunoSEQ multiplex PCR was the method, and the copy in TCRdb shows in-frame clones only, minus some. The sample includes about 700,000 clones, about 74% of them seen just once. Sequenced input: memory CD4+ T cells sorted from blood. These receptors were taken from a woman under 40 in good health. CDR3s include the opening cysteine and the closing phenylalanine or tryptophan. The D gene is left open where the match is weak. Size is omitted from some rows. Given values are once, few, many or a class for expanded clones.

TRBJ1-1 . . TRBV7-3 CASRLGPNTEAFF TGTGCCAGCAGATTAGGACCGAACACTGAAGCTTTCTTT
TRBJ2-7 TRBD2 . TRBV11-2 CASSRPGLAGLSYEQYF TGTGCCAGCAGTCGACCCGGACTAGCGGGATTATCCTACGAGCAGTACTTC
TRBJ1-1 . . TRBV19 CASSIVGGGTEAFF TGTGCCAGTAGTATAGTCGGCGGTGGCACTGAAGCTTTCTTT
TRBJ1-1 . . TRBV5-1 CASSLETPGTGTEAFF TGCGCCAGCAGCTTGGAAACACCGGGGACGGGCACTGAAGCTTTCTTT
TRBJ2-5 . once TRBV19 CASSRGLQLQETQYF TGTGCCAGTTCCCGGGGCCTTCAGCTTCAAGAGACCCAGTACTTC
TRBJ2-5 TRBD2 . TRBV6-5 CASSPLSGSKYF TGTGCCAGCAGCCCCCTGAGCGGGAGTAAGTACTTC
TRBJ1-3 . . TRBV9 CASSVVGEWAGNTIYF TGTGCCAGCAGCGTAGTCGGGGAGTGGGCAGGAAACACCATATATTTT
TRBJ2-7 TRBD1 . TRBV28 CASSFGDRGLYEQYF TGTGCCAGCAGTTTCGGGGACAGGGGGCTCTACGAGCAGTACTTC
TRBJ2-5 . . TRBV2 CAIWAYETQYF TGTGCCATCTGGGCTTACGAGACCCAGTACTTC
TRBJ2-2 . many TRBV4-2 CASSQVLERSNTGELFF TGTGCCAGCAGCCAAGTTCTTGAGCGCTCGAACACCGGGGAGCTGTTTTTT
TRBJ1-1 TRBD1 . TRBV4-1 CASSQDLQGNAFF TGCGCCAGCAGCCAAGATTTACAGGGGAATGCTTTCTTT
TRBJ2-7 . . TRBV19 CASRGTRRYNSYEQYF TGTGCCAGTAGAGGTACTCGACGGTATAACTCCTACGAGCAGTACTTC
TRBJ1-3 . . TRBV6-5 CASSYEAGNTIYF TGTGCCAGCAGTTACGAAGCTGGAAACACCATATATTTT
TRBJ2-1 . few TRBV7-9 CASSLFSSSYNEQFF TGTGCCAGCAGCTTATTCTCTAGCTCCTACAATGAGCAGTTCTTC